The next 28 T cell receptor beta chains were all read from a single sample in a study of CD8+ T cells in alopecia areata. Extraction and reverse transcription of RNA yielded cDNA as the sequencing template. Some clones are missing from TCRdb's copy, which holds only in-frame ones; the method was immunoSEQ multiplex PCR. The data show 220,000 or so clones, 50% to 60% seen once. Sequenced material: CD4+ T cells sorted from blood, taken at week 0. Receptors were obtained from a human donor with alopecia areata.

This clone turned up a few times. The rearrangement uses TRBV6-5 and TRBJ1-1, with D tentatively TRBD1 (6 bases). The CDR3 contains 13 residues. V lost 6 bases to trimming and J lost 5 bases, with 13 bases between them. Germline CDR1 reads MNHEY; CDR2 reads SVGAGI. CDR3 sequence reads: CASSRGGPTEAFF. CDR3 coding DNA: TGTGCCAGCAGCCGAGGGGGGCCAACTGAAGCTTTCTTT.

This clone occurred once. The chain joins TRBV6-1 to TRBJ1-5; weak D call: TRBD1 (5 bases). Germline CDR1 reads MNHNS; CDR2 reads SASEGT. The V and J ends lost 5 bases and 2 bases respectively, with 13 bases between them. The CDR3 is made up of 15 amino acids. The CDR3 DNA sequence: TGTGCCAGCAGTCCCGGGGCGAGGGGCAATCAGCCCCAGCATTTT. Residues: CASSPGARGNQPQHF.

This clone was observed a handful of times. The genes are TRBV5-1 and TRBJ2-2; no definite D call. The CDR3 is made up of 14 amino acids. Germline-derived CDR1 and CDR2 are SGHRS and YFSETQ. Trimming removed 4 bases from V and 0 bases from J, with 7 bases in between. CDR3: CASSVPANTGELFF. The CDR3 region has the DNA TGCGCCAGCAGCGTCCCGGCGAACACCGGGGAGCTGTTTTTT.

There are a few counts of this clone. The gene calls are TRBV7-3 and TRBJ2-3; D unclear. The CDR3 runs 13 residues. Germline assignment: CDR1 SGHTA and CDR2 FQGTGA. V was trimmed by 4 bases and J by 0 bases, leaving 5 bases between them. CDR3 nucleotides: TGTGCCAGCAGCTCCGGGAGCACAGATACGCAGTATTTT. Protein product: CASSSGSTDTQYF.

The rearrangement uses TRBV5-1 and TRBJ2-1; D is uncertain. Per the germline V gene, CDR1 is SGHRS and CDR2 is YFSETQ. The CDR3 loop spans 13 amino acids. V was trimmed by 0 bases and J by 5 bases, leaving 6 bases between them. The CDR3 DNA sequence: TGCGCCAGCAGCTTGGCTGAGAACAATGAGCAGTTCTTC. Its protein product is CASSLAENNEQFF.

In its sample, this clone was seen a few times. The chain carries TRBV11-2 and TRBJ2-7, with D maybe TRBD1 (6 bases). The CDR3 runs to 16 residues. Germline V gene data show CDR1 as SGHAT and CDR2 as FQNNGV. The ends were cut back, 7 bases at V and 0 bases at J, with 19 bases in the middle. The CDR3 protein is CASTPWGRTSSYEQYF. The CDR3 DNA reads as TGTGCCAGCACTCCCTGGGGGCGAACCAGCTCCTACGAGCAGTACTTC.

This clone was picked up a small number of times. CDR3 in amino acids: CASSLDRQGAGSPLHF. The CDR3 DNA follows: TGTGCCAGCAGCTTAGATCGACAGGGGGCTGGTTCACCCCTCCACTTT. The V call is TRBV11-2, the J call TRBJ1-6; 10 bases line up with TRBD1. V dropped 0 bases and J dropped 9; count of bases not matched to a gene: 5. The CDR3 is 16 residues long. Germline lookup yields CDR1 SGHAT and CDR2 FQNNGV. The full variable domain, rest sourced from reference TRBV11-2 and TRBJ1-6, is EAGVAQSPRYKIIEKRQSVAFWCNPISGHATLYWYQQILGQGPKLLIQFQNNGVVDDSQLPKDRFSAERLKGVDSTLKIQPAKLEDSAVYLCASSLDRQGAGSPLHFGNGTRLTVT.

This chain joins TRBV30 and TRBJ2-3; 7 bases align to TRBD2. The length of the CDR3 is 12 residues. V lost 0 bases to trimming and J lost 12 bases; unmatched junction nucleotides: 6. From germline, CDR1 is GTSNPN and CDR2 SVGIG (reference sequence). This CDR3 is CAWSVLAGAQYF. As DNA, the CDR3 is TGTGCCTGGAGTGTCTTGGCGGGAGCACAGTATTTT.

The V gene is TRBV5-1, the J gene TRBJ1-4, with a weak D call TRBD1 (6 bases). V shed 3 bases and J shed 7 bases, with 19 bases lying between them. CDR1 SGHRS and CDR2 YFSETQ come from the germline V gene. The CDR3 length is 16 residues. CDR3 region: CASSSGQLAAGEKLFF. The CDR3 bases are TGCGCCAGCAGCTCAGGACAGCTAGCCGCGGGTGAAAAACTGTTTTTT.

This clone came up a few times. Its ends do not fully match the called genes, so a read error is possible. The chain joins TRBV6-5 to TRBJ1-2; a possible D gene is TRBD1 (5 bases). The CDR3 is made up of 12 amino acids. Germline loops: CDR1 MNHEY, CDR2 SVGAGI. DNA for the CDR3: TGTGCCAGCAGTTATAGGGGTAATGGCTGCACCTTC. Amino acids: CASSYRGNGCTF.

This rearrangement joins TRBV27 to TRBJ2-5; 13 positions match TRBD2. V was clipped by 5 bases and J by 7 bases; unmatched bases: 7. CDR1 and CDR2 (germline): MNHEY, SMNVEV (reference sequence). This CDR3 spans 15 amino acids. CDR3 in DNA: TGTGCCAGCAGTCCCGGGACTAGCGGGATTGGGACCCAGTACTTC. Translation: CASSPGTSGIGTQYF.

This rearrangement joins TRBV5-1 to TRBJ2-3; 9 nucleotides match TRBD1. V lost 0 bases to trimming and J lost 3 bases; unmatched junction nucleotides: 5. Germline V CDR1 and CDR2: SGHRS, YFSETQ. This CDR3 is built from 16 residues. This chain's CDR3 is CASSLAGTGRTDTQYF. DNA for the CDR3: TGCGCCAGCAGCTTGGCCGGGACAGGGCGAACAGATACGCAGTATTTT.

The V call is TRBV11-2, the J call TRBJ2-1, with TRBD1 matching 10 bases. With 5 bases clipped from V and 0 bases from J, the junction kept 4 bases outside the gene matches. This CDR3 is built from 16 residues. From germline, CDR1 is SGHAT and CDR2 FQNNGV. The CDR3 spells CASSPRTGGSYNEQFF. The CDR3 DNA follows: TGTGCCAGCAGCCCACGGACAGGGGGCTCCTACAATGAGCAGTTCTTC.

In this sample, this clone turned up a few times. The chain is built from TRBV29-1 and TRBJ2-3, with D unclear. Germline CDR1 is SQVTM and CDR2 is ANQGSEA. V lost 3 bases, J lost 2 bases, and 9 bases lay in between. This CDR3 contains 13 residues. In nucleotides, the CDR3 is TGCAGCGTTGATGGCCTCTACACAGATACGCAGTATTTT. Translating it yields CSVDGLYTDTQYF.

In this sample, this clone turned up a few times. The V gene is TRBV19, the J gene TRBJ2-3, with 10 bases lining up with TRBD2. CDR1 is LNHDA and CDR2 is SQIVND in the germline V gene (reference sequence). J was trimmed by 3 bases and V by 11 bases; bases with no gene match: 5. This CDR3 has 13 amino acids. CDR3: CAAKLAGTDTQYF. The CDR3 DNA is TGTGCCGCGAAACTAGCGGGAACAGATACGCAGTATTTT.

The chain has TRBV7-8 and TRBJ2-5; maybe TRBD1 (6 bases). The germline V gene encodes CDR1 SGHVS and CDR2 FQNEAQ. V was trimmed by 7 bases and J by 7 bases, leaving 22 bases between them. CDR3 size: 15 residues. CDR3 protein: CASIPQRGRGATQYF. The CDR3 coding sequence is TGTGCCAGCATCCCCCAACGGGGCAGGGGAGCGACCCAGTACTTC.

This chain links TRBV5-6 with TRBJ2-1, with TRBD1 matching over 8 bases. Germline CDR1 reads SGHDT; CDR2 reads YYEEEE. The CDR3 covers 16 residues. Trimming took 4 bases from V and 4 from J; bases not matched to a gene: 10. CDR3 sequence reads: CASSRDPGGRYNEQFF. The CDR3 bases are TGTGCCAGCAGCAGAGATCCAGGGGGCCGGTACAATGAGCAGTTCTTC.

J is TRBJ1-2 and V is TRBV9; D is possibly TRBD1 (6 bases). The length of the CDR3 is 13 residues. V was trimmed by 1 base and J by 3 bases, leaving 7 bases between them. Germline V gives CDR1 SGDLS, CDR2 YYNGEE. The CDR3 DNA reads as TGTGCCAGCAGCGTAAGGGGGGACTATGGCTACACCTTC. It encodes CASSVRGDYGYTF.

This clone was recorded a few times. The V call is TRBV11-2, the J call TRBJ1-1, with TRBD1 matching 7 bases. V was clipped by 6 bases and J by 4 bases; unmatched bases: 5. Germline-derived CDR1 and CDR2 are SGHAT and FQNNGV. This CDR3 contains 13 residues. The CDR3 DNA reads TGTGCCAGCAGGGGTACAGGGGCCACTGAAGCTTTCTTT. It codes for CASRGTGATEAFF.

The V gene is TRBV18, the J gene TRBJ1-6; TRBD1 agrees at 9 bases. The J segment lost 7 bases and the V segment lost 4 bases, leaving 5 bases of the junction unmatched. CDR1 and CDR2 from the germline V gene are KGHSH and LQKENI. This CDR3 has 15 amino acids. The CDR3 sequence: CASSHRDRENSPLHF. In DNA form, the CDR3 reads TGTGCCAGCTCACATAGGGACAGGGAGAATTCACCCCTCCACTTT.

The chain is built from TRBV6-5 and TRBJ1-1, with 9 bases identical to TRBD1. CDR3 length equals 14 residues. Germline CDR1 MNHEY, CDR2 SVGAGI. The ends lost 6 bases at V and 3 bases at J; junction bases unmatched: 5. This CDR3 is CASSPGTGYTEAFF. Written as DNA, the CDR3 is TGTGCCAGCAGCCCAGGGACAGGGTACACTGAAGCTTTCTTT.

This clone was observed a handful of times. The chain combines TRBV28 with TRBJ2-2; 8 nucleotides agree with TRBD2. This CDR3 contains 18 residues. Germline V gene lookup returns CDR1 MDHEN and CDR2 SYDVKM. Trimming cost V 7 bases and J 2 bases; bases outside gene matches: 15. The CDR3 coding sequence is TGTGCCAGCAAAGTTCCCCTTTACGGGAGGGAAAACACCGGGGAGCTGTTTTTT. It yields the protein CASKVPLYGRENTGELFF.

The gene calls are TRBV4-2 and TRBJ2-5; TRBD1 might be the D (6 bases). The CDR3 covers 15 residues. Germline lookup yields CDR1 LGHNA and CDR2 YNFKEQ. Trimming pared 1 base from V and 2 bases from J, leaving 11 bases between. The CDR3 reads CASSQANRAQETQYF. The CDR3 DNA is TGTGCCAGCAGCCAAGCCAACAGGGCACAAGAGACCCAGTACTTC.

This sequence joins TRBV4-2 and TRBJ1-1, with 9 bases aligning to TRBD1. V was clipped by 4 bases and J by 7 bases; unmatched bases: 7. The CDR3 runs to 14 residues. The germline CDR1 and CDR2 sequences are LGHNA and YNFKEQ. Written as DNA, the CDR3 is TGTGCCAGCAGCCCTGGGGACAGGGTCGATGAAGCTTTCTTT. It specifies CASSPGDRVDEAFF.

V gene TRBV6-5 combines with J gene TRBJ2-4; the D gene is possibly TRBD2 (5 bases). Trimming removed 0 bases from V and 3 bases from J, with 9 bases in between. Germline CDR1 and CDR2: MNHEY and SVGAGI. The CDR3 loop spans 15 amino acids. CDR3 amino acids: CASSYSSVYKNIQYF. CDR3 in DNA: TGTGCCAGCAGTTACTCTAGCGTCTACAAAAACATTCAGTACTTC.

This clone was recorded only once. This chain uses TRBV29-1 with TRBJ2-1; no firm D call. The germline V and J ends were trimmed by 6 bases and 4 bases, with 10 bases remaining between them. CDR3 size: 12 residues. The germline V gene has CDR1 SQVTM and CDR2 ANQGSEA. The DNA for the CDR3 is TGCAGCGTCCCGAACCAGTACAATGAGCAGTTCTTC. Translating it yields CSVPNQYNEQFF.

DNA of the CDR3: TGTGCCAGTAGTATTAGCGTAGGCCGGAATGAGCAGTTCTTC. It encodes CASSISVGRNEQFF. This sequence joins TRBV19 and TRBJ2-1, with D possibly matching TRBD2 (5 bases). Per germline, CDR1 LNHDA and CDR2 SQIVND (reference sequence). V dropped 3 bases and J dropped 7 bases, with 13 bases sitting between them. This CDR3 has 14 amino acids. The variable domain in full, completed from reference TRBV19 and TRBJ2-1, reads DGGITQSPKYLFRKEGQNVTLSCEQNLNHDAMYWYRQDPGQGLRLIYYSQIVNDFQKGDIAEGYSVSREKKESFPLTVTSAQKNPTAFYLCASSISVGRNEQFFGPGTRLTVL.

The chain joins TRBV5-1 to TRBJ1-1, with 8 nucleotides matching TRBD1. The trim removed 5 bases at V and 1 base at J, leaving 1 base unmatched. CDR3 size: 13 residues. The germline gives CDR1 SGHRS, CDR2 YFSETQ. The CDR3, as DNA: TGCGCCAGCAGAGGGACAGGGAACACTGAAGCTTTCTTT. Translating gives CASRGTGNTEAFF.